The 10 T cell receptor beta chains in this list originate from one sample, sequenced in a study of T cell responses to AZD1222 COVID-19 vaccine. Sequencing used immunoSEQ multiplex PCR; TCRdb keeps in-frame clones, though not all of them. The data show 100,000 to 150,000 clones, around 84% seen once. This specimen was peripheral blood, taken on day 0 of AZD1222 vaccination. The receptor set was obtained from an adult in good health.

The rearrangement joins TRBV7-9 to TRBJ2-7; D is unresolved. With 5 bases removed from V and 6 bases from J, the gap between germline ends came to 11 bases. CDR1 and CDR2 from the germline V gene are SEHNR and FQNEAQ (reference sequence). There are 12 residues in the CDR3. This CDR3 is CASSPRIGEQYF. CDR3 sequence (DNA): TGTGCCAGCAGCCCTCGGATCGGCGAGCAGTACTTC.

The genes are TRBV6-1 and TRBJ2-1, with no clear D. Germline CDR1 and CDR2: MNHNS and SASEGT. V was pared by 6 bases and J by 4 bases, with 13 bases between. The CDR3 extends over 14 amino acids. This CDR3 reads CASSSGSSYNEQFF. The DNA for the CDR3 is TGTGCCAGCAGCTCGGGTAGCTCATACAATGAGCAGTTCTTC.

This clone has just a few counts. This rearrangement joins TRBV7-2 to TRBJ2-1, with D uncertain. CDR3 length: 14 amino acids. The V and J ends lost 5 bases and 7 bases respectively, with 15 bases between them. Germline-derived CDR1 and CDR2 are SGHTA and FQGNSA. For the CDR3, the DNA is TGTGCCAGCAGCACGCGACGCGGTTGGAATGAGCAGTTCTTC. Its protein product is CASSTRRGWNEQFF.

A few counts support this clone. V and J are TRBV7-8 and TRBJ1-5; 7 bases are a match to TRBD1. This CDR3 is built from 14 residues. Germline V gene data show CDR1 as SGHVS and CDR2 as FQNEAQ. The junction had 4 bases not matched to a gene; V was cut back by 4 bases and J by 4 bases. CDR3 DNA sequence: TGTGCCAGCAGCTCGGGACAGATTAATCAGCCCCAGCATTTT. This encodes CASSSGQINQPQHF.

This chain links TRBV10-3 with TRBJ1-6, with a tentative D call TRBD1 (6 bases). CDR3 length equals 14 residues. The V end lost 3 bases, the J end lost 10 bases, and 13 bases lay between the germline ends. From germline, CDR1 is ENHRY and CDR2 SYGVKD. As DNA, the CDR3 is TGTGCCATCAGTGATCGGGGGCGCGGATCACCCCTCCACTTT. It yields the protein CAISDRGRGSPLHF.

The CDR3 loop reads CASSSGQGMSYNSPLHF. CDR3 nucleotide sequence: TGTGCCAGCAGCTCAGGGCAGGGTATGTCCTATAATTCACCCCTCCACTTT. The V and J genes are TRBV7-2 and TRBJ1-6; possible D gene TRBD1, 5 bases. Trimming pared 4 bases from V and 1 base from J, leaving 14 bases between. CDR1 and CDR2 from the germline V gene are SGHTA and FQGNSA. The CDR3 is 17 amino acids.

The chain joins TRBV3-1 (or the pseudogene TRBV3-2) to TRBJ2-1; 12 nucleotides align to TRBD2. CDR1 and CDR2 from the germline V gene are LGHDT and YNNKEL (reference sequence). The CDR3 covers 15 residues. Germline trimming cut 6 bases from V and 16 bases from J; bases unmatched to any gene: 16. The chain's CDR3 is CASRQTSGSSPPHFF. For the CDR3, the DNA is TGTGCCAGCAGGCAGACTAGCGGGAGTTCTCCACCCCACTTCTTC.

The chain carries TRBV29-1 and TRBJ2-3; 7 positions match TRBD1. The CDR3 is made up of 13 amino acids. The J segment lost 4 bases and the V segment lost 2 bases, leaving 3 bases of the junction unmatched. Germline CDR1 reads SQVTM; CDR2 reads ANQGSEA. The CDR3 reads CSVEPDRADTQYF. CDR3 in DNA: TGCAGCGTTGAACCCGACAGGGCAGATACGCAGTATTTT.

The V and J genes are TRBV10-3 and TRBJ1-1; 7 bases fit TRBD1. J was trimmed by 3 bases and V by 6 bases; bases with no gene match: 4. Germline V gene sequence: CDR1 ENHRY, CDR2 SYGVKD. CDR3 size: 13 residues. This CDR3 reads CAISNTGDTEAFF. DNA for the CDR3: TGTGCCATCAGCAATACAGGGGACACTGAAGCTTTCTTT.

The chain uses TRBV25-1 and TRBJ1-2, with D possibly matching TRBD1 (5 bases). The CDR3 is 16 amino acids. V lost 8 bases, J lost 4 bases, and 23 bases lay in between. Germline CDR1 MGHDK, CDR2 SYGVNS. In DNA, the CDR3 is TGTGCCAGCGGAGAATTTGGGTCCGGGACGGGCTATGGCTACACCTTC. It specifies CASGEFGSGTGYGYTF.